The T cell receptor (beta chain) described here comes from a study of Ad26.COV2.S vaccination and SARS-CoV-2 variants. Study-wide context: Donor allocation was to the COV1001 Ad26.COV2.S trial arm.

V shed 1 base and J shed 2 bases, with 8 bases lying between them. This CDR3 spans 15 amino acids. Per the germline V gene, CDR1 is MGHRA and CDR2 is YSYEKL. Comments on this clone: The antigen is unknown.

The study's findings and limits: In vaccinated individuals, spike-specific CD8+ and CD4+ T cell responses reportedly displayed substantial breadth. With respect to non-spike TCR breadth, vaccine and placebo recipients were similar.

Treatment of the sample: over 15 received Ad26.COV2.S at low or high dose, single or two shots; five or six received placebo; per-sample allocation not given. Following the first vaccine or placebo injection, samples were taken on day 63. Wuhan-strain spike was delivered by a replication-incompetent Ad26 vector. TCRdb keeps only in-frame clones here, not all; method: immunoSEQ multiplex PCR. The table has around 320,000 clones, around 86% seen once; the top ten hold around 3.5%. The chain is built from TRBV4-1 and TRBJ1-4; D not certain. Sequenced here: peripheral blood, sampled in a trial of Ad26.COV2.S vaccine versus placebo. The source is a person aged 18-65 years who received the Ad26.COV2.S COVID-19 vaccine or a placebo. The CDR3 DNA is TGCGCCAGCAGCCAAGGTTTAGTTACTAATGAAAAACTGTTTTTT. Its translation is CASSQGLVTNEKLFF.